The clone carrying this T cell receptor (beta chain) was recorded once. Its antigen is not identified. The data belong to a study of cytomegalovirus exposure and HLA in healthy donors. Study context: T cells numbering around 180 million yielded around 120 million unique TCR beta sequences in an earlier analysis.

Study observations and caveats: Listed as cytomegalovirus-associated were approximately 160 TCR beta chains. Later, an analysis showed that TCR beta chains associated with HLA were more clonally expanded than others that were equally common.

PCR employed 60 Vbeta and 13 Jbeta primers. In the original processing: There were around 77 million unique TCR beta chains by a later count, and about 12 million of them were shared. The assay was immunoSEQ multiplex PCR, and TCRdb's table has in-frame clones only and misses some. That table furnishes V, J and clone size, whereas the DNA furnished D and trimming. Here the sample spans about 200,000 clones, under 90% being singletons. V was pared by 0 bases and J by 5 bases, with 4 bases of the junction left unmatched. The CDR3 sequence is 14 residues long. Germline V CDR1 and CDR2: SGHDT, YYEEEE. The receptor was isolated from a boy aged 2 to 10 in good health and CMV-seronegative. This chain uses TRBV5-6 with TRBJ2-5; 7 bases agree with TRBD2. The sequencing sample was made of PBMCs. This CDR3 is CASSLDIAGETQYF. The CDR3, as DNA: TGTGCCAGCAGCTTGGACATAGCGGGTGAGACCCAGTACTTC.